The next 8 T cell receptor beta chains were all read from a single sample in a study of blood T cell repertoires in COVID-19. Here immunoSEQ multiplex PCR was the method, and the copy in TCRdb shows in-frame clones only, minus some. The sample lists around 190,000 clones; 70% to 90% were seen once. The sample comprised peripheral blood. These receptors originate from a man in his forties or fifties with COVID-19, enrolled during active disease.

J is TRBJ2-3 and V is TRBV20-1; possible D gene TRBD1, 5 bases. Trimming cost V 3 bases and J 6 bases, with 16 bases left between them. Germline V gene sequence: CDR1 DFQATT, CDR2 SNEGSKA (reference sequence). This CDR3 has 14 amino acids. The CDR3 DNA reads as TGCAGTGCTAGTTGGTGGGGCTCTTTGGATACGCAGTATTTT. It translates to CSASWWGSLDTQYF.

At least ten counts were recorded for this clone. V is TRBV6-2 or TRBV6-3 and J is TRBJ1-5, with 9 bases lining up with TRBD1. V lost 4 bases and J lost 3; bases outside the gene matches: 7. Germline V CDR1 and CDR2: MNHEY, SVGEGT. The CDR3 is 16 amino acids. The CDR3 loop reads CASSSLDRGDNQPQHF. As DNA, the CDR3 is TGTGCCAGCAGTTCCCTTGACAGGGGGGACAATCAGCCCCAGCATTTT.

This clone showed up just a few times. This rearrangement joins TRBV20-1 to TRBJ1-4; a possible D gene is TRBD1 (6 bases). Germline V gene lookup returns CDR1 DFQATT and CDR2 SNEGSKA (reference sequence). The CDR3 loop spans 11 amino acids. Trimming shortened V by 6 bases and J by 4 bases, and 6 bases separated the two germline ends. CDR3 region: CSAQGNEKLFF. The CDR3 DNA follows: TGCAGTGCACAGGGTAATGAAAAACTGTTTTTT.

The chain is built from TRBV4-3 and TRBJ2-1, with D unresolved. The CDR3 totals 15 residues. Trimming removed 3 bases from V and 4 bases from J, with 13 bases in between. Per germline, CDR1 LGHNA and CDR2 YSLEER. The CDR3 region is CASSQTPDMYNEQFF. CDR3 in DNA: TGCGCCAGCAGCCAGACCCCAGACATGTACAATGAGCAGTTCTTC.

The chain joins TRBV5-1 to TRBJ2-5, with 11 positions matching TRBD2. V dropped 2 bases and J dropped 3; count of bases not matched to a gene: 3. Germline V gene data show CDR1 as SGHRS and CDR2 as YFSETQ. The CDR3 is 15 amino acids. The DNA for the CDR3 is TGCGCCAGCAGCTTATTAGCGGGGGGGGAAGAGACCCAGTACTTC. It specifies CASSLLAGGEETQYF.

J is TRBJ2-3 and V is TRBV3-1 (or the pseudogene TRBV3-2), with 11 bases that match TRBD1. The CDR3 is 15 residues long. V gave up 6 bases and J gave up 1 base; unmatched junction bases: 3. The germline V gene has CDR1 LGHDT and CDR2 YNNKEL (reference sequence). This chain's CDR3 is CASRDRGLGTDTQYF. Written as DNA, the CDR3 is TGTGCCAGCAGGGACAGGGGGCTAGGCACAGATACGCAGTATTTT.

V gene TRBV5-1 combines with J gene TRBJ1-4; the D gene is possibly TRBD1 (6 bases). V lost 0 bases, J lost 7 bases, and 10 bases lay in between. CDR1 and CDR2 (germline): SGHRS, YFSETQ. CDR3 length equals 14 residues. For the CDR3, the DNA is TGCGCCAGCAGCTTGGGAGCAGGGGTTGAAAAACTGTTTTTT. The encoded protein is CASSLGAGVEKLFF.

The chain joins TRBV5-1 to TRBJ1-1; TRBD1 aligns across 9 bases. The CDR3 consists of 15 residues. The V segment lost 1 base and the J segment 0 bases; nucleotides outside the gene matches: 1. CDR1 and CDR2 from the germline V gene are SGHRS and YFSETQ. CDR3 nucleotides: TGCGCCAGCAGCTTGCACAGGGGGCTGAACACTGAAGCTTTCTTT. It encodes CASSLHRGLNTEAFF.